This T cell receptor (beta chain) was obtained from a study of T cell repertoires in cytomegalovirus infection. The wider study: Both CMV infection and a matching HLA type were indicated by public TCR beta signatures.

TCRdb fed the reads into MiXCR, producing one record per CDR3 protein. The sample yields approximately 490,000 distinct CDR3 sequences, about 11% seen once. The CDR3 covers 16 residues. V lost 5 bases and J lost 7; bases outside the gene matches: 10. Germline CDR1 reads SGHTA; CDR2 reads FQGTGA. In its sample, this clonotype was seen many times. The sample was PBMCs. This chain links TRBV7-3 with TRBJ2-2; 10 positions match TRBD1. The sequence was collected from a human donor in good health (CMV status not recorded). Some clones in this sample may be carry-over from other donors' samples. The CDR3 sequence: CASSQQTGGAGGELFF. The CDR3 bases are TGTGCCAGCAGCCAACAGACAGGGGGCGCGGGCGGGGAGCTGTTTTTT.